The rows below give T cell receptor beta chains drawn from one sample of a study of regulatory T cells in long-lasting Graves disease. TCRdb analysed the multiplex PCR reads with MiXCR anew, one entry per CDR3 protein. Among roughly 220,000 distinct CDR3 sequences listed, approximately 20% were seen once. Specimen: peripheral blood mononuclear cells (PBMCs), collected at new diagnosis, from a patient treated with antithyroid drugs. The receptors originated from a female donor with Graves disease. Each CDR3 is given with its conserved first and last residue. A D gene is named only where the DNA matches it firmly. Expanded clones get a size class; other rows say once, few or many, or leave the size out.

V	D	J	length	size	DNA	CDR3
TRBV28	.	TRBJ2-1	12	many	TGTGCCAGCAGTTTAGGGAGCCGTGGGGAGTTCTTC	CASSLGSRGEFF
TRBV19	.	TRBJ2-1	14	few	TGTGCCAGTAGTATAGGTCGGGGGTCGAATGAGCAGTTCTTC	CASSIGRGSNEQFF
TRBV6-2/TRBV6-3	TRBD2	TRBJ2-7	15	.	TGTGCCAGCAGTTACGGGGAGGGCGGCTCCTACGAGCAGTACTTC	CASSYGEGGSYEQYF
TRBV14	.	TRBJ2-4	17	many	TGTGCCAGCAGCCAAGTTTCAAGGGCGCGAGCCAAAAACATTCAGTACTTC	CASSQVSRARAKNIQYF
TRBV20-1	.	TRBJ2-3	13	many	TGCAGTGCTAGGCCTAGCTATGCAGATACGCAGTATTTT	CSARPSYADTQYF
TRBV3-1	TRBD2	TRBJ2-1	16	.	TGTGCCAGCAGCCACGCCGGGACGTTTGGGGAGGGTGAGCAGTTCTTC	CASSHAGTFGEGEQFF
TRBV11-2	.	TRBJ1-1	15	many	TGTGCCAGCAGCTGGGCCAGGGCAGGCAATACTGAAGCTTTCTTT	CASSWARAGNTEAFF
TRBV29-1	.	TRBJ2-7	15	.	TGCAGCGTTGAAGTCCCCCTTGGGAGGCCGAACGAGCAGTACTTC	CSVEVPLGRPNEQYF
TRBV7-9	TRBD1	TRBJ1-2	15	many	TGTGCCAGCAGCTTAGCGATGACAGGGGGCTATGGCTACACCTTC	CASSLAMTGGYGYTF
TRBV4-1	TRBD2	TRBJ2-1	15	few	TGCGCCAGCAGCCAAGTCGGGAGGGCCTACAATGAGCAGTTCTTC	CASSQVGRAYNEQFF
TRBV20-1	.	TRBJ1-5	13	many	TGCAGTGCTAGCCCCTCAGGGGAACAGCCCCAGCATTTT	CSASPSGEQPQHF
TRBV7-2	.	TRBJ1-5	15	many	TGTGCCAGCAGCTTGGGTGATGGGGGCAATCAGCCCCAGCATTTT	CASSLGDGGNQPQHF
TRBV15	.	TRBJ2-1	13	many	TGTGCCACCAGGCCCGCGGCCTACAATGAGCAGTTCTTC	CATRPAAYNEQFF
TRBV28	.	TRBJ2-3	17	many	TGTGCCAGCAGTTTATCCAATGGGGGGGCAGGGACAGATACGCAGTATTTT	CASSLSNGGAGTDTQYF
TRBV7-3	TRBD2	TRBJ2-1	15	few	TGTGCCAGCAGCTTAAGTGTTAGCGGGAATGGTGAGCAGTTCTTC	CASSLSVSGNGEQFF
TRBV27	.	TRBJ1-4	16	many	TGTGCCAGCAGTTTATCGTATCGGGGGGCGGAAGAAAAACTGTTTTTT	CASSLSYRGAEEKLFF
TRBV29-1	.	TRBJ2-1	12	many	TGCAGCGCAGGGGGGGGATACAATGAGCAGTTCTTC	CSAGGGYNEQFF
TRBV19	TRBD2	TRBJ2-5	16	many	TGTGCCAGTAGTTCCCCCGGGGGGGGGCGCGGAGAGACCCAGTACTTC	CASSSPGGGRGETQYF
TRBV20-1	.	TRBJ2-3	11	many	TGCAGTACCCATCTTGCAGATACGCAGTATTTT	CSTHLADTQYF
TRBV6-2/TRBV6-3	.	TRBJ2-3	14	few	TGTGCCAGCAGTTACTCGGGAGAGGCAGATACGCAGTATTTT	CASSYSGEADTQYF
TRBV19	TRBD1	TRBJ2-1	16	many	TGTGCCAGTAGCGATACCGGGACAGGGGTTGACAATGAGCAGTTCTTC	CASSDTGTGVDNEQFF
TRBV19	TRBD2	TRBJ2-1	15	few	TGTGCCAGTAGTATGGGGGGGACTGGATACAATGAGCAGTTCTTC	CASSMGGTGYNEQFF
TRBV10-3	.	TRBJ1-1	14	many	TGTGCCATCAGGCCCGACAGAGAGGACACTGAAGCTTTCTTT	CAIRPDREDTEAFF
TRBV5-4	.	TRBJ1-1	16	few	TGTGCCAGCAGCTCGAGCGGGGGTGGGGTGAACACTGAAGCTTTCTTT	CASSSSGGGVNTEAFF
TRBV11-2	TRBD2	TRBJ2-5	15	.	TGTGCCAGCAGAGCGGGGTCGGACCGGGGAGAGACCCAGTACTTC	CASRAGSDRGETQYF
TRBV20-1	TRBD2	TRBJ2-1	13	many	TGCAGTGCTTTTCGGACTAGCGGGGGAAAGCAGTTCTTC	CSAFRTSGGKQFF
TRBV20-1	.	TRBJ2-3	15	few	TGCAGTGCTAGCCCGTCTAGCGCTAGCACAGATACGCAGTATTTT	CSASPSSASTDTQYF
TRBV5-1	.	TRBJ1-1	13	many	TGCGCCAGCAGCTTGGCCGGGAGGACTGAAGCTTTCTTT	CASSLAGRTEAFF
TRBV20-1	TRBD2	TRBJ2-5	15	many	TGCAGTGCTAGAGGGACTAGCGGGGACCAAGAGACCCAGTACTTC	CSARGTSGDQETQYF
TRBV9	TRBD2	TRBJ2-3	16	many	TGTGCCAGCAGCGTAACTAGCGGAGATAGCACAGATACGCAGTATTTT	CASSVTSGDSTDTQYF
TRBV28	TRBD1	TRBJ2-3	15	many	TGTGCCAGCAGTCCGGACAGGCCCTTCACAGATACGCAGTATTTT	CASSPDRPFTDTQYF
TRBV19	.	TRBJ2-1	16	many	TGTGCCAGTAGTATAGGAGGAGGTCCCCTTTACAATGAGCAGTTCTTC	CASSIGGGPLYNEQFF
TRBV7-6	TRBD1	TRBJ2-7	14	few	TGTGCCAGCAGCTCTAGGACAGGGGCCTACGAGCAGTACTTC	CASSSRTGAYEQYF
TRBV5-5	.	TRBJ1-5	16	many	TGTGCCAGCAGCCCTACGAGGAGCCATAGCAATCAGCCCCAGCATTTT	CASSPTRSHSNQPQHF
TRBV12-3/TRBV12-4	.	TRBJ2-7	16	many	TGTGCCAGCAGCCCGAGGGGAAGTGCGGGATCCCACGAGCAGTACTTC	CASSPRGSAGSHEQYF
TRBV6-2/TRBV6-3	TRBD1	TRBJ2-3	18	.	TGTGCCAGCAGTGACCGACAGGGCCCGGCCCGTAGCACAGATACGCAGTATTTT	CASSDRQGPARSTDTQYF
TRBV7-8	.	TRBJ2-7	14	many	TGTGCCAGCAGCACCGACTACCGATCCTACGAGCAGTACTTC	CASSTDYRSYEQYF
TRBV2	.	TRBJ2-1	13	many	TGTGCCAGCAGGGCCGGAACGGCCCAGAAGCAGTTCTTC	CASRAGTAQKQFF
TRBV7-9	.	TRBJ1-1	14	few	TGTGCCAGCAGCTTAGCGGACGGAGACACTGAAGCTTTCTTT	CASSLADGDTEAFF
TRBV4-3	.	TRBJ1-2	16	.	TGCGCCAGCAGCCCCAGAGGAGACAGCTGGGGGATCGGCTACACCTTC	CASSPRGDSWGIGYTF
TRBV5-4	TRBD1	TRBJ1-1	14	many	TGTGCCAGCAGCTTGACAGGGGGCCACACTGAAGCTTTCTTT	CASSLTGGHTEAFF
TRBV30	.	TRBJ2-7	14	many	TGTGCCTGGAGTGTGAGGGGGGCGGGCTACGAGCAGTACTTC	CAWSVRGAGYEQYF
TRBV20-1	TRBD2	TRBJ2-7	15	few	TGCAGTGCTAGAGATGGTGCGGGAGACGTTTACGAGCAGTACTTC	CSARDGAGDVYEQYF
TRBV28	.	TRBJ2-7	13	.	TGTGCCAGCAGTTTAGAAGACAGGTACGAGCAGTACTTC	CASSLEDRYEQYF
TRBV12-5	TRBD2	TRBJ2-7	14	many	TGTGCTAGTGGTCACCGGGACTACTCCTACGAGCAGTACTTC	CASGHRDYSYEQYF
TRBV11-3	.	TRBJ2-2	13	many	TGTGCCAGCAGCTTGTACAGATCCGGGGAGCTGTTTTTT	CASSLYRSGELFF
TRBV5-6	.	TRBJ1-6	12	many	TGTGCCAGCAGCTTCGGCCTTTCACCCCTCCACTTT	CASSFGLSPLHF
TRBV25-1	.	TRBJ1-1	18	.	TGTGCCAGCAGTGAATATAAGGTAGGGGGTAGGTCGGACACTGGAGCTTTCTTT	CASSEYKVGGRSDTGAFF
TRBV14	.	TRBJ2-7	13	many	TGTGCCAGCAGCCAAGATACGGACTACGAGCAGTACTTC	CASSQDTDYEQYF
TRBV9	.	TRBJ2-5	15	many	TGTGCCAGCAGCGTAGGGGGCGCTCTCCAAGAGACCCAGTACTTC	CASSVGGALQETQYF